The 27 T cell receptor beta chains below all came from one sample that was sequenced in a study of CD8+ T cells in alopecia areata. Isolated RNA was reverse transcribed into cDNA used as the sequencing template. Measured with immunoSEQ multiplex PCR; TCRdb has only the in-frame clones, and not every one. The sample consists of 110,000 or so clones, 50% to 75% of them appearing once. As to treatment: oral pan-JAK inhibitor, 5-10 mg twice daily. The source was CD8+ T cells sorted from blood, collected at week 4, from a patient treated with tofacitinib. Receptors were obtained from a human donor with alopecia areata.

The chain joins TRBV27 to TRBJ2-2; D ambiguous. The CDR3 covers 12 residues. Germline-derived CDR1 and CDR2 are MNHEY and SMNVEV (reference sequence). V dropped 5 bases and J dropped 5 bases, with 6 bases sitting between them. In DNA, the CDR3 is TGTGCCAGCAGTATTGGGACCGGGGAGCTGTTTTTT. It codes for CASSIGTGELFF.

This sequence joins TRBV29-1 and TRBJ2-5; maybe TRBD1 (5 bases). Germline V gene lookup returns CDR1 SQVTM and CDR2 ANQGSEA. V lost 4 bases and J lost 4, with 19 bases in between. CDR3 length: 15 amino acids. CDR3 in DNA: TGCAGCGTTGTCGTTCCGTCGGTACAGGCAGAGACCCAGTACTTC. Translating it yields CSVVVPSVQAETQYF.

By proportion, this clone is medium-sized. The chain combines TRBV6-1 with TRBJ2-3, with 12 bases fitting TRBD1. This CDR3 region has 14 residues. Unmatched junction bases numbered 2, after V lost 6 bases and J lost 4 bases. Germline V lookup: CDR1 MNHNS, CDR2 SASEGT. CDR3 nucleotide sequence: TGTGCCAGCAGCGGGACAGGGGGCGCAGATACGCAGTATTTT. It specifies CASSGTGGADTQYF.

V and J are TRBV29-1 and TRBJ2-7; 9 nucleotides agree with TRBD1. From germline, CDR1 is SQVTM and CDR2 ANQGSEA. The CDR3 consists of 13 residues. V lost 4 bases, J lost 0 bases, and 1 base stayed unmatched. The CDR3 coding sequence is TGCAGCGTTGCACAGGGGGCCTCCTACGAGCAGTACTTC. It codes for CSVAQGASYEQYF.

The chain recombines TRBV25-1 with TRBJ2-1; D gene ambiguous. V was cut by 3 bases and J by 0 bases, with 9 bases left in between. The CDR3 sequence is 15 residues long. Per the germline V gene, CDR1 is MGHDK and CDR2 is SYGVNS. CDR3 amino acids: CASSDPISSYNEQFF. The CDR3 DNA is TGTGCCAGCAGTGACCCAATCAGCTCCTACAATGAGCAGTTCTTC. Complete variable domain (other parts from reference TRBV25-1 and TRBJ2-1): EADIYQTPRYLVIGTGKKITLECSQTMGHDKMYWYQQDPGMELHLIHYSYGVNSTEKGDLSSESTVSRIRTEHFPLTLESARPSHTSQYLCASSDPISSYNEQFFGPGTRLTVL.

CDR3 DNA sequence: TGCAGCGTTGAAGCGCAGGGGAACTCCTACGAGCAGTACTTC. It translates to CSVEAQGNSYEQYF. The chain combines TRBV29-1 with TRBJ2-7; the D gene is possibly TRBD1 (6 bases). The CDR3 loop spans 14 amino acids. Trimming took off 1 base at V and 0 bases at J, with 10 bases between the two ends. CDR1 is SQVTM and CDR2 is ANQGSEA in the germline V gene.

The chain uses TRBV13 and TRBJ1-2; D ambiguous. Germline V gene data show CDR1 as PRHDT and CDR2 as FYEKMQ (reference sequence). The CDR3 loop spans 14 amino acids. Trimming cost V 2 bases and J 11 bases, with 18 bases left between them. The CDR3 protein is CASSLRSLEQPYTF. CDR3 nucleotides: TGTGCCAGCAGCTTACGTTCGCTGGAACAGCCGTACACCTTC. The variable domain in full, completed from reference TRBV13 and TRBJ1-2, reads AAGVIQSPRHLIKEKRETATLKCYPIPRHDTVYWYQQGPGQDPQFLISFYEKMQSDKGSIPDRFSAQQFSDYHSELNMSSLELGDSALYFCASSLRSLEQPYTFGSGTRLTVV.

The CDR3 here is CARGGLDGNTEAFF. The CDR3 DNA reads as TGTGCCAGGGGCGGACTCGACGGGAACACTGAAGCTTTCTTT. The chain carries TRBV2 and TRBJ1-1; D remains ambiguous. Per the germline V gene, CDR1 is SNHLY and CDR2 is FYNNEI. The CDR3 is made up of 14 amino acids. V dropped 9 bases and J dropped 1 base, with 15 bases sitting between them.

The sample holds a few counts of this clone. Other DNA sequences in this sample translate to the same CDR3. The DNA for the CDR3 is TGCAGCGTTGCTGGGCCCTTGAACACTGAAGCTTTCTTT. Translation gives CSVAGPLNTEAFF. The chain has TRBV29-1 and TRBJ1-1; D call uncertain. The germline CDR1 and CDR2 sequences are SQVTM and ANQGSEA. This CDR3 spans 13 amino acids. The ends were cut back, 4 bases at V and 0 bases at J, with 9 bases in the middle. Supplemented by reference TRBV29-1 and TRBJ1-1, the full variable domain reads SAVISQKPSRDICQRGTSLTIQCQVDSQVTMMFWYRQQPGQSLTLIATANQGSEATYESGFVIDKFPISRPNLTFSTLTVSNMSPEDSSIYLCSVAGPLNTEAFFGQGTRLTVV.

This chain connects TRBV7-9 to TRBJ2-5, with D perhaps TRBD1 (5 bases). Looked up from germline, CDR1 is SEHNR and CDR2 is FQNEAQ (reference sequence). Trimming removed 5 bases from V and 3 bases from J, with 16 bases in between. This CDR3 contains 15 residues. CDR3 bases: TGTGCCAGCAGCCAGGGTTCTAGGAGCGAAGAGACCCAGTACTTC. Translating gives CASSQGSRSEETQYF.

This chain joins TRBV14 and TRBJ2-7, with TRBD1 matching 8 bases. Germline trimming cut 4 bases from V and 3 bases from J; bases unmatched to any gene: 11. The CDR3 covers 16 residues. CDR1 is SGHDN, CDR2 FVKESK, per germline. The CDR3 loop reads CASSPYSGTGYYEQYF. Written as DNA, the CDR3 is TGTGCCAGCAGCCCTTATTCCGGGACAGGTTACTACGAGCAGTACTTC.

The chain joins TRBV30 to TRBJ2-1; 8 nucleotides align to TRBD1. Unmatched junction bases numbered 8, after V lost 2 bases and J lost 2 bases. The CDR3 is 16 amino acids. CDR1 is GTSNPN, CDR2 SVGIG, per germline (reference sequence). The CDR3 here is CAWSTGQGFTYNEQFF. The CDR3 region has the DNA TGTGCCTGGAGTACAGGACAGGGTTTTACCTACAATGAGCAGTTCTTC. Based on the CDR3 plus reference TRBV30 and TRBJ2-1, the full variable domain is SQTIHQWPATLVQPVGSPLSLECTVEGTSNPNLYWYRQAAGRGLQLLFYSVGIGQISSEVPQNLSASRPQDRQFILSSKKLLLSDSGFYLCAWSTGQGFTYNEQFFGPGTRLTVL.

This clone showed up just a few times. This chain uses TRBV29-1 with TRBJ2-7; D gene uncertain. Trimming left V 0 bases short and J 6 bases short, with 9 bases between. Per germline, CDR1 SQVTM and CDR2 ANQGSEA. The CDR3 consists of 12 residues. CDR3 amino acids: CSVEDRALEQYF. The CDR3 DNA follows: TGCAGCGTTGAAGATCGCGCGCTCGAGCAGTACTTC.

This clone was detected only a few times. The chain carries TRBV25-1 and TRBJ1-2; no clear D gene. CDR1 is MGHDK, CDR2 SYGVNS, per germline. This CDR3 contains 14 residues. The V end lost 3 bases, the J end lost 8 bases, and 16 bases lay between the germline ends. The CDR3 sequence is CASSDSDRDKGYTF. CDR3 in DNA: TGTGCCAGCAGTGACTCCGACCGGGATAAGGGCTACACCTTC.

This sequence joins TRBV6-5 and TRBJ1-2; maybe TRBD1 (6 bases). From germline, CDR1 is MNHEY and CDR2 SVGAGI. The V end lost 5 bases, the J end lost 6 bases, and 13 bases lay between the germline ends. The CDR3 consists of 13 residues. CDR3 in DNA: TGTGCCAGCAGTGCGGGGGGCGGTCATGGCTACACCTTC. Encoded protein: CASSAGGGHGYTF.

This sequence joins TRBV7-9 and TRBJ1-2; unclear D gene. CDR3 length: 13 amino acids. Germline CDR1 is SEHNR and CDR2 is FQNEAQ (reference sequence). V was cut by 5 bases and J by 8 bases, with 15 bases left in between. The CDR3 spells CASSTLRSYGYTF. In DNA form, the CDR3 reads TGTGCCAGCAGCACACTCCGGAGTTACGGCTACACCTTC.

This sequence joins TRBV20-1 and TRBJ1-1; D gene unclear. The germline CDR1 and CDR2 sequences are DFQATT and SNEGSKA (reference sequence). The CDR3 totals 11 residues. V lost 6 bases to trimming and J lost 0 bases, with 5 bases between them. Here the CDR3 reads CSAKLNTEAFF. Written as DNA, the CDR3 is TGCAGTGCCAAACTGAACACTGAAGCTTTCTTT.

Remarks on this clone: A much larger clonotype is one base distant, so this may be a read error. J is TRBJ2-2 and V is TRBV5-6; no clear D. Germline V lookup: CDR1 SGHDT, CDR2 YYEEEE. The CDR3 is 12 residues long. V gave up 4 bases and J gave up 3 bases, with 4 bases separating them. CDR3 coding DNA: TGTGCCAGCAGCCAAGACACCGGGGAGCTGTTTTTT. Encoded protein: CASSQDTGELFF. Looking up the rest from reference TRBV5-6 and TRBJ2-2 gives the full variable domain: DAGVTQSPTHLIKTRGQQVTLRCSPKSGHDTVSWYQQALGQGPQFIFQYYEEEERQRGNFPDRFSGHQFPNYSSELNVNALLLGDSALYLCASSQDTGELFFGEGSRLTVL.

V is TRBV7-2 and J is TRBJ2-1, with D tentatively TRBD1 (5 bases). The CDR3 spans 14 residues. Trimming removed 5 bases from V and 8 bases from J, with 16 bases in between. Germline-derived CDR1 and CDR2 are SGHTA and FQGNSA. The CDR3 DNA reads as TGTGCCAGCAGCCAGACGGGTAGGGGTGATGAGCAGTTCTTC. It yields the protein CASSQTGRGDEQFF.

The genes are TRBV30 and TRBJ2-2; D unresolved. From germline, CDR1 is GTSNPN and CDR2 SVGIG (reference sequence). V lost 2 bases and J 4 bases, leaving 8 bases between the germline ends. This CDR3 is built from 13 residues. DNA of the CDR3: TGTGCCTGGAGTCTGACGGTCACCGGGGAGCTGTTTTTT. This gives the protein CAWSLTVTGELFF.

V is TRBV29-1 and J is TRBJ2-7; D might be TRBD1 (6 bases). The CDR3 has 12 residues. Per germline, CDR1 SQVTM and CDR2 ANQGSEA. V was pared by 2 bases and J by 3 bases, with 8 bases between. The CDR3 loop is CSVERGGYEQYF. Here the CDR3 DNA reads TGCAGCGTTGAACGAGGGGGCTACGAGCAGTACTTC.

The chain employs TRBV2 and TRBJ1-4; D call uncertain. Trimming removed 7 bases at V and 4 bases at J, with 16 bases between. The CDR3 length is 15 residues. Germline V CDR1 and CDR2: SNHLY, FYNNEI. This CDR3 is CASNLDWENNEKLFF. CDR3 sequence (DNA): TGTGCCAGCAATTTGGATTGGGAAAATAATGAAAAACTGTTTTTT.

J is TRBJ1-2 and V is TRBV29-1; 9 bases are a match to TRBD1. The CDR3 is made up of 16 amino acids. CDR1 SQVTM and CDR2 ANQGSEA come from the germline V gene. Trimming took 4 bases from V and 7 from J; bases not matched to a gene: 16. The CDR3 DNA sequence: TGCAGCGTTGGGACCCCTTCTTGGGGACAGGGAGGTGGCTACACCTTC. Translating it yields CSVGTPSWGQGGGYTF.

The chain links TRBV29-1 to TRBJ2-7; D might be TRBD1 (6 bases). Germline-derived CDR1 and CDR2 are SQVTM and ANQGSEA. Trimming removed 7 bases from V and 2 bases from J, with 12 bases in between. CDR3 length equals 12 residues. DNA of the CDR3: TGCAGCGCTTCGACAGGCCCCTACGAGCAGTACTTC. Residues: CSASTGPYEQYF.

This clone was picked up a small number of times. This sequence joins TRBV30 and TRBJ2-7; TRBD1 matches 10 bases. CDR3 length equals 15 residues. CDR1 is GTSNPN and CDR2 is SVGIG in the germline V gene (reference sequence). With V trimmed by 4 bases and J by 3 bases, 9 bases remained unmatched. CDR3 sequence (DNA): TGTGCCTGGACCCCGCGTCGGACAGGGGGCTACGAGCAGTACTTC. This encodes CAWTPRRTGGYEQYF.

The sample holds one count of this clone. The chain recombines TRBV5-6 with TRBJ1-5, with D tentatively TRBD1 (5 bases). The ends were cut back, 2 bases at V and 7 bases at J, with 10 bases in the middle. Germline lookup yields CDR1 SGHDT and CDR2 YYEEEE. This CDR3 contains 13 residues. CDR3 DNA: TGTGCCAGCAGCTTTGGGACGGGACAGCCCCAGCATTTT. Encoded protein: CASSFGTGQPQHF.

DNA of the CDR3: TGTGCCAGCAGTGGGGCAGCCCAAGAGACCCAGTACTTC. Protein: CASSGAAQETQYF. The genes are TRBV25-1 and TRBJ2-5; no definite D call. This CDR3 has 13 amino acids. V lost 4 bases and J lost 1, with 7 bases in between. Germline V gene data show CDR1 as MGHDK and CDR2 as SYGVNS.